Reported below is one TCR beta chain. The CDR3 has 16 amino acids. Germline V CDR1 and CDR2: MNHEY, SMNVEV (reference sequence). J was trimmed by 2 bases and V by 4 bases; bases with no gene match: 8. The data derive from a study of cytomegalovirus exposure and HLA in healthy donors. The PCR employed 60 Vbeta primers together with 13 Jbeta primers. TCRdb keeps only in-frame clones here, not all; method: immunoSEQ multiplex PCR. The sample has about 190,000 clones. The TCR was taken from a woman aged 25 to 39 in good health and CMV-seropositive. The sequencing sample was made of PBMCs. This chain joins TRBV27 and TRBJ2-1; 7 bases align to TRBD1. CDR3 sequence reads: CASSYGQVKAYNEQFF. As DNA, the CDR3 is TGTGCCAGCAGTTACGGACAGGTTAAGGCCTACAATGAGCAGTTCTTC.